This T cell receptor (beta chain) was found in a study of blood T cell repertoires in COVID-19. The CDR3 loop spans 15 amino acids. Per the germline V gene, CDR1 is MNHNS and CDR2 is SASEGT. The V and J ends lost 2 bases and 4 bases respectively, with 14 bases between them. The Seattle patients joined while their infection was active and were tracked longitudinally afterward. In the original processing: Amplified reference gene primers provided the basis for estimating nucleated cell counts. Data came from immunoSEQ multiplex PCR; TCRdb stores just in-frame clones and leaves some out. For V, J and clone size, that table is used; D and trimming come from the DNA. The sample includes some 140,000 clones, about 83% of them seen just once.

The material sequenced was peripheral blood. The clonotype was recovered from a woman aged 55-70 years with COVID-19, enrolled during active disease. The rearrangement links TRBV6-1 to TRBJ1-2; D gene unclear. CDR3 residues: CASSELAEIRYGYTF. CDR3 in DNA: TGTGCCAGCAGTGAACTAGCGGAGATACGCTATGGCTACACCTTC.